These 28 T cell receptor beta chains originate from one sample sequenced in a study of T cell changes during pregnancy in multiple sclerosis. Assay used: immunoSEQ multiplex PCR; TCRdb lists only in-frame clones, some missing. Of about 80,000 clones in the sample, 90% to 95% were seen once. This material consisted of CD4+ T cells from peripheral blood mononuclear cells, taken before pregnancy. The receptors come from a female donor with multiple sclerosis, enrolled in a pregnancy study.

The genes are TRBV5-4 and TRBJ2-2, with TRBD1 as a possible D gene (6 bases). Trimming removed 6 bases at V and 5 bases at J, with 20 bases between. This CDR3 region has 16 residues. From germline, CDR1 is SGHNT and CDR2 YYREEE (reference sequence). The CDR3: CASTPGAKTITGELFF. CDR3 coding DNA: TGTGCCAGCACCCCAGGGGCCAAGACGATTACCGGGGAGCTGTTTTTT.

This clone was detected only once. This rearrangement joins TRBV15 to TRBJ2-5, with 10 bases identical to TRBD1. This CDR3 contains 15 residues. Unmatched junction bases numbered 4, after V lost 1 base and J lost 5 bases. Germline V gives CDR1 LNHNV, CDR2 YYDKDF (reference sequence). The CDR3 DNA sequence: TGTGCCACCAGCAGAGGGACAGGGGGTCGGGAGACCCAGTACTTC. Its protein product is CATSRGTGGRETQYF.

The chain combines TRBV5-4 with TRBJ2-7; a weak D match, TRBD1 (8 bases). CDR1 is SGHNT and CDR2 is YYREEE in the germline V gene (reference sequence). V lost 4 bases and J lost 3, with 17 bases in between. The CDR3 length is 15 residues. The CDR3 protein is CASSSRTGGGYEQYF. Written as DNA, the CDR3 is TGTGCCAGCAGCAGCCGAACAGGGGGGGGCTACGAGCAGTACTTC.

This clone was recorded only once. The chain uses TRBV6-1 and TRBJ1-2, with D unresolved. V dropped 3 bases and J dropped 2 bases, with 13 bases sitting between them. Germline loops: CDR1 MNHNS, CDR2 SASEGT. The CDR3 loop spans 15 amino acids. The CDR3 here is CASSESTIFNYGYTF. Here the CDR3 DNA reads TGTGCCAGCAGTGAGTCGACAATTTTCAACTATGGCTACACCTTC.

V usage is TRBV5-1 and J usage is TRBJ2-7; 8 nucleotides agree with TRBD1. The CDR3 totals 16 residues. CDR1 and CDR2 from the germline V gene are SGHRS and YFSETQ. V trimming: 4 bases; J trimming: 0 bases; junction bases outside the gene matches: 9. Here the CDR3 reads CASSPQGASFSYEQYF. CDR3 DNA: TGCGCCAGCAGCCCCCAGGGGGCGTCGTTCTCCTACGAGCAGTACTTC.

This clone was detected once. This rearrangement joins TRBV2 to TRBJ2-3; no clear D. This CDR3 comprises 11 residues. V was clipped by 5 bases and J by 4 bases, with 4 bases between them. The germline V gene encodes CDR1 SNHLY and CDR2 FYNNEI. CDR3 protein: CASSQSDTQYF. CDR3 nucleotides: TGTGCCAGCAGTCAATCAGATACGCAGTATTTT.

The gene calls are TRBV19 and TRBJ1-1; perhaps TRBD1 as D (6 bases). Per the germline V gene, CDR1 is LNHDA and CDR2 is SQIVND (reference sequence). The CDR3 has 14 amino acids. Trimming pared 3 bases from V and 0 bases from J, leaving 8 bases between. The CDR3 sequence is CASSIQGLNTEAFF. CDR3 nucleotides: TGTGCCAGTAGTATCCAGGGGTTGAACACTGAAGCTTTCTTT.

This chain connects TRBV7-2 to TRBJ2-7; 16 bases agree with TRBD2. The CDR3 has 18 residues. J was trimmed by 6 bases and V by 4 bases; bases with no gene match: 12. From germline, CDR1 is SGHTA and CDR2 FQGNSA. The CDR3 protein is CASSSPGLAGGTAVEQYF. The CDR3 DNA is TGTGCCAGCAGCTCTCCGGGACTAGCGGGGGGGACGGCTGTCGAGCAGTACTTC.

V and J are TRBV7-2 and TRBJ2-1, with 13 bases fitting TRBD2. This CDR3 is 17 amino acids long. V shed 5 bases and J 4 bases; nucleotides not matched to a gene: 8. Germline CDR1 reads SGHTA; CDR2 reads FQGNSA. The CDR3, as DNA: TGTGCCAGCAGCCCTACTAGCGGGAGGGCGTTTTACAATGAGCAGTTCTTC. As protein: CASSPTSGRAFYNEQFF.

The chain combines TRBV23-1 with TRBJ2-7; 7 nucleotides agree with TRBD1. TRBV23-1 is given ORF status, its function remaining uncertain. The CDR3 length is 15 residues. The trim removed 2 bases at V and 5 bases at J, leaving 9 bases unmatched. CDR3 nucleotides: TGCGCCAGCAGTCAACGAAACAGGGGTTCCCACGAGCAGTACTTC. It translates to CASSQRNRGSHEQYF.

In DNA, the CDR3 is TGTGCCAGCAGCCGAGGGCAAGGAGAGACCCAGTACTTC. Its protein product is CASSRGQGETQYF. V usage is TRBV7-8 and J usage is TRBJ2-5, with a possible D match to TRBD2 (5 bases). Trimming took 5 bases from V and 4 from J, leaving 11 bases between them. This CDR3 contains 13 residues. The germline gives CDR1 SGHVS, CDR2 FQNEAQ.

This clone was seen once. The CDR3 nucleotides read TGTGCCAGTAGTAAAGCGGGGGGGCGTCGAGAGCAGTTCTTC. Its protein is CASSKAGGRREQFF. The chain joins TRBV19 to TRBJ2-1; TRBD2 matches at 10 bases. In germline, CDR1 is LNHDA, CDR2 SQIVND (reference sequence). The CDR3 sequence is 14 residues long. V shed 4 bases and J 10 bases; nucleotides not matched to a gene: 7.

The rearrangement links TRBV11-1 to TRBJ2-1, with TRBD2 matching over 8 bases. Looked up from germline, CDR1 is SGHAT and CDR2 is FQDESV (reference sequence). V was pared by 8 bases and J by 6 bases, with 3 bases of the junction left unmatched. The CDR3 has 12 amino acids. The CDR3 here is CASGTRPNEQFF. Written as DNA, the CDR3 is TGTGCCAGCGGGACTAGACCCAATGAGCAGTTCTTC.

The chain is built from TRBV18 and TRBJ2-7; D possibly corresponds to TRBD1 (6 bases). The ends were cut back, 2 bases at V and 5 bases at J, with 16 bases in the middle. This CDR3 comprises 15 residues. Germline CDR1 KGHSH, CDR2 LQKENI. The CDR3 is CASSPTGPLLHEQYF. The DNA of the CDR3 is TGTGCCAGCTCACCAACAGGGCCCCTTCTCCACGAGCAGTACTTC.

This sequence joins TRBV5-6 and TRBJ2-7, with 10 positions matching TRBD1. Germline V CDR1 and CDR2: SGHDT, YYEEEE. CDR3 length: 16 amino acids. V trimming: 3 bases; J trimming: 3 bases; junction bases outside the gene matches: 9. CDR3 protein: CASSSGQGRYYYEQYF. CDR3 sequence (DNA): TGTGCCAGCAGCTCGGGACAGGGGCGATACTACTACGAGCAGTACTTC.

This chain uses TRBV7-8 with TRBJ2-7; 13 bases agree with TRBD2. Germline V gene lookup returns CDR1 SGHVS and CDR2 FQNEAQ. The J segment lost 4 bases and the V segment lost 5 bases, leaving 17 bases of the junction unmatched. CDR3 length: 19 amino acids. CDR3 in DNA: TGTGCCAGCAGCCTAACTTTAAGGACTAGCGGGGGAGAAATGTACGAGCAGTACTTC. This sequence encodes CASSLTLRTSGGEMYEQYF.

The V and J genes are TRBV6-1 and TRBJ1-2; 8 bases fit TRBD1. V lost 3 bases to trimming and J lost 4 bases; unmatched junction nucleotides: 10. Germline lookup yields CDR1 MNHNS and CDR2 SASEGT. The CDR3 is 16 amino acids. In DNA form, the CDR3 reads TGTGCCAGCAGTGAGGGGACAGGTCTGCTCTTCTATGGCTACACCTTC. This sequence encodes CASSEGTGLLFYGYTF.

The V call is TRBV19, the J call TRBJ1-4, with D possibly TRBD1 on 5 matching bases. Trimming stripped 3 bases from V and 4 bases from J, with 12 bases between. CDR1 is LNHDA, CDR2 SQIVND, per germline (reference sequence). CDR3 size: 15 residues. CDR3 in amino acids: CASSMGWGLNEKLFF. CDR3 DNA: TGTGCCAGTAGTATGGGTTGGGGACTTAATGAAAAACTGTTTTTT.

This chain connects TRBV10-1 to TRBJ2-7; tentatively, D is TRBD1 (6 bases). This CDR3 is built from 16 residues. Germline loops: CDR1 WNHNN, CDR2 SYGVQD (reference sequence). V shed 10 bases and J shed 5 bases, with 27 bases lying between them. The CDR3 reads CANSETGTPERHEQYF. For the CDR3, the DNA is TGCGCCAACAGCGAAACAGGGACACCGGAAAGGCACGAGCAGTACTTC.

The chain uses TRBV6-1 and TRBJ2-5, with 9 bases that match TRBD1. Unmatched junction bases numbered 8, after V lost 4 bases and J lost 2 bases. The germline CDR1 and CDR2 sequences are MNHNS and SASEGT. The CDR3 consists of 16 residues. CDR3: CASSGGGQGRQETQYF. Here the CDR3 DNA reads TGTGCCAGCAGTGGGGGAGGACAGGGGCGACAAGAGACCCAGTACTTC.

The V gene is TRBV9, the J gene TRBJ2-6; 7 bases are shared with TRBD1. J was trimmed by 2 bases and V by 4 bases; bases with no gene match: 3. The CDR3 is made up of 15 amino acids. CDR1 and CDR2 (germline): SGDLS, YYNGEE. The CDR3 loop is CASSQQGPGANVLTF. In DNA form, the CDR3 reads TGTGCCAGCAGCCAACAGGGGCCTGGGGCCAACGTCCTGACTTTC.

V is TRBV6-5 and J is TRBJ1-5, with a possible D match to TRBD1 (5 bases). The CDR3 runs to 15 residues. Per germline, CDR1 MNHEY and CDR2 SVGAGI. Trimming pared 2 bases from V and 5 bases from J, leaving 13 bases between. This CDR3 reads CASSYGGDRYQPQHF. Here the CDR3 DNA reads TGTGCCAGCAGTTACGGAGGGGATCGTTATCAGCCCCAGCATTTT.

The sample holds one count of this clone. This chain connects TRBV7-3 to TRBJ2-3; 8 positions match TRBD2. The germline V gene has CDR1 SGHTA and CDR2 FQGTGA. J gave up 2 bases and V 5 bases, and 6 bases lay outside the gene matches. The CDR3 is 15 residues long. The CDR3 sequence is CASSPRGGSTDTQYF. The CDR3 DNA sequence: TGTGCCAGCAGCCCCCGGGGGGGCTCCACAGATACGCAGTATTTT.

The J gene is TRBJ2-5, the V gene TRBV27; weak D call: TRBD1 (5 bases). The germline V gene encodes CDR1 MNHEY and CDR2 SMNVEV (reference sequence). The CDR3 sequence is 16 residues long. V lost 3 bases, J lost 1 base, and 15 bases lay in between. CDR3 amino acids: CASSFSAWGPQETQYF. The CDR3 region has the DNA TGTGCCAGCAGTTTTTCGGCCTGGGGCCCCCAAGAGACCCAGTACTTC.

The chain recombines TRBV9 with TRBJ1-2, with D perhaps matching TRBD1 (6 bases). The CDR3 extends over 15 amino acids. CDR1 SGDLS and CDR2 YYNGEE come from the germline V gene. V was shortened by 3 bases and J by 0 bases, with 12 bases between the two germline ends. For the CDR3, the DNA is TGTGCCAGCAGCGAACGGGACACCCCTAACTATGGCTACACCTTC. It encodes CASSERDTPNYGYTF.

About this clone: The sample has other DNA sequences that encode this CDR3 too. The chain uses TRBV18 and TRBJ1-1, with 8 bases lining up with TRBD1. CDR1 and CDR2 (germline): KGHSH, LQKENI. V shed 6 bases, J shed 4 bases, and the junction held 7 bases outside the gene matches. The CDR3 extends over 14 amino acids. The DNA for the CDR3 is TGTGCCAGCTCCCCAGGACAGGGATCCACTGAAGCTTTCTTT. Protein sequence: CASSPGQGSTEAFF. The full variable domain, completed using reference TRBV18 and TRBJ1-1, is NAGVMQNPRHLVRRRGQEARLRCSPMKGHSHVYWYRQLPEEGLKFMVYLQKENIIDESGMPKERFSAEFPKEGPSILRIQQVVRGDSAAYFCASSPGQGSTEAFFGQGTRLTVV.

The V and J genes are TRBV6-5 and TRBJ2-3, with 8 nucleotides matching TRBD2. From germline, CDR1 is MNHEY and CDR2 SVGAGI. The V and J ends lost 8 bases and 4 bases, in that order; junction bases with no gene match: 8. This CDR3 contains 14 residues. CDR3 in DNA: TGTGCCAGCCGCAGCGGGAGAAGCGCAGATACGCAGTATTTT. Protein: CASRSGRSADTQYF.

This chain connects TRBV5-8 to TRBJ1-6; 11 nucleotides line up with TRBD1. With V trimmed by 0 bases and J by 11 bases, 7 bases remained unmatched. The CDR3 is 16 amino acids. Germline V lookup: CDR1 SGHTS, CDR2 YDEGEE. CDR3 nucleotide sequence: TGTGCCAGCAGCTTGGGGGCCCGGGACAGGGGGACACCCCTCCACTTT. Its translation: CASSLGARDRGTPLHF.